The source of this T cell receptor (beta chain) is a study of response to subunit inactivated influenza vaccine. Study findings and constraints: The authors suggested that few new T cells are recruited per seasonal influenza vaccination.

The sample holds a few counts of this clonotype. Antigen: not known. Via MiXCR, TCRdb re-called the RT-PCR reads, giving one row per CDR3 protein. This sample has a few hundred thousand distinct CDR3 sequences, with 14% found just once. Germline loops: CDR1 MNHEY, CDR2 SVGAGI. V lost 0 bases and J 0 bases, leaving 6 bases between the germline ends. This CDR3 spans 15 amino acids. The material was PBMCs from blood, obtained approximately 13 days after vaccination. This TCR derives from a man aged 45-60 years who received an inactivated influenza vaccine. The rearrangement uses TRBV6-5 and TRBJ2-1; no definite D call. The CDR3 coding sequence is TGTGCCAGCAGTTACTCGCGGAACTCCTACAATGAGCAGTTCTTC. Residues: CASSYSRNSYNEQFF.